The T cell receptor beta chain under discussion was sequenced for a study of OX40 agonist ivuxolimab in advanced cancers. Regarding the research as a whole: Ivuxolimab was an agonistic, fully human IgG2 monoclonal antibody directed against OX40 (CD134), a costimulatory receptor. Patients were allowed to have had prior anti-PD-1, anti-PD-L1 or anti-CTLA-4 therapy, and 30% to 50% of the dose-escalation patients had previously received checkpoint inhibitors. Three dose-escalation patients achieved partial responses, one with hepatocellular carcinoma and two with cutaneous melanoma. Intravenous ivuxolimab was administered to patients every 2 weeks at six dose levels: 0.01, 0.1, 0.3, 1.5, 3 and 10 mg/kg. Of the roughly 54 dose-escalation patients, hepatocellular carcinoma was present in approximately 20, melanoma in some 15, renal cell carcinoma in 9 and head and neck cancer in 9. The paper covers the monotherapy dose-escalation part of the phase I ivuxolimab trial, which included N of about 56 patients. The point of sequencing TCRbeta in the periphery was to test whether ivuxolimab changed TCR sequence diversity and drove clonal T-cell expansion. In the dose-escalation cohort, more than 80% of patients were male, and the mean age was roughly 60 years with a range of roughly 20 to 85. The paper as a whole reports these results and caveats: Low levels of normalized T-cell clonal expansion were also shown by some nonresponding patients. The antigen specificity of the clonally expanded peripheral T cells was not determined. Partial responders in the 0.1-3.0 mg/kg groups had among the lowest normalized peripheral clonal expansion, especially among CD8+ T cells. At doses from 0.1 to 3.0 mg/kg, clonal expansion was seen in both CD4+ and CD8+ blood T cells between baseline and week 6. After ivuxolimab, expanded clones were on average more numerous among CD8+ T cells than among CD4+ T cells.

Patients with autoimmune disease history or receiving systemic immunosuppression were excluded from the trial. In every dose cohort, peripheral blood was drawn for TCR sequencing at baseline, cycle 4 day 1, and cycle 7 day 1. Samples were obtained from an open-label, multicenter, first-in-human phase I dose-escalation trial of ivuxolimab. Adults with locally advanced or metastatic melanoma, renal cell, hepatocellular, or head and neck squamous cell carcinoma were enrolled in the trial. Before TCR sequencing, CD4+ T cells and CD8+ T cells from peripheral blood were sorted into separate populations. Only a few counts were recorded for this clone. It has no known antigen specificity. The input lacks base qualities; no much larger clone sits a single base away. Including the terminal cysteine and phenylalanine, the CDR3 comprises 14 residues. The read is trimmed to its CDR3 DNA, 42 bases read in frame from base 1. V gives up 2 bases and J gives up 0 bases, and the segment between their germline ends measures 7 bases. The germline V gene (reference sequence) specifies MNHNY as CDR1 and SVGAGI as CDR2.

For sequencing of the TCRbeta CDR3 region, genomic DNA was extracted from the sorted cells. TCRbeta CDR3 regions were sequenced using the immunoSEQ Assay. This is the immuneACCESS table as TCRdb keeps it, with only in-frame sequences that have V and J called. A part of the clones is gone; compared with another copy, unresolved V genes explain less than half, and the rest is unexplained. The sample table lists about 46,000 clones, about nine tenths of them with a count of one. The ten largest account for over 9.5% of the sample. This specimen was CD4+ or CD8+ T cells sorted from blood, taken in a trial of the OX40 agonist ivuxolimab. The receptor chain draws on TRBV6-6 and TRBJ1-1; the D gene cannot be resolved reliably. The origin of this receptor is an adult with an advanced solid tumor such as melanoma, head and neck, liver or kidney cancer. The DNA reads as follows: TGTGCCAGCAGTTACAAAGGGATGAACACTGAAGCTTTCTTT. This sequence encodes CASSYKGMNTEAFF.